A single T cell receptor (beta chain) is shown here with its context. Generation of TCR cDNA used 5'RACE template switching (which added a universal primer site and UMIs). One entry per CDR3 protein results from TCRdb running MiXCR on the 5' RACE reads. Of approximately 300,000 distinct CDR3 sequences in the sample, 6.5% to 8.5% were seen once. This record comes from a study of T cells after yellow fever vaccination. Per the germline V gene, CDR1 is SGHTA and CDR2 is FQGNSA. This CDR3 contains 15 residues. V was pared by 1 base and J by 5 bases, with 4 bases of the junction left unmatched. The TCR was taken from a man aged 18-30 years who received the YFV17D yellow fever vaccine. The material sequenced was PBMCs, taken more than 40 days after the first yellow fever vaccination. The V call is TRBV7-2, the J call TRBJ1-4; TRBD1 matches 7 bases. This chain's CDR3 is CASSLGGQKNEKLFF. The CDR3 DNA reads TGTGCCAGCAGCTTAGGGGGACAGAAAAATGAAAAACTGTTTTTT.